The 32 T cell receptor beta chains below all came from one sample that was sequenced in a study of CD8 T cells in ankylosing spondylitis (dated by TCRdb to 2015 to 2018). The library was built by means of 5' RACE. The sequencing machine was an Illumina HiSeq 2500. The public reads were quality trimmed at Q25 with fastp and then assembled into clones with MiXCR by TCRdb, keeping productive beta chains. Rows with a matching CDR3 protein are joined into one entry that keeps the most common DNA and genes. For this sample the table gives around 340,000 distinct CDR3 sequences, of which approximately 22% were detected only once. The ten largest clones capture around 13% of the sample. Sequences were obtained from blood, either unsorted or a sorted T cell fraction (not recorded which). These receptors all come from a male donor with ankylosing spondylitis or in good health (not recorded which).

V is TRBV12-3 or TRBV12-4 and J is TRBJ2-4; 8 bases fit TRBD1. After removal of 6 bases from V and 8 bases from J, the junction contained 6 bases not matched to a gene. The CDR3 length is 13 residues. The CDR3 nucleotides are TGTGCCAGCAGGACGAACAGGGGGGACATTCAGTACTTC. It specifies CASRTNRGDIQYF.

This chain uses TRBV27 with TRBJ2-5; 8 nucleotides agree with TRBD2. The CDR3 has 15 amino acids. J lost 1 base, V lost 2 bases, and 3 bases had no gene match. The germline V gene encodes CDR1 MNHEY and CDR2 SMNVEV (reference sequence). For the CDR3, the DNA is TGTGCCAGCAGTTTAGGGGGACTAGTCCAAGAGACCCAGTACTTC. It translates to CASSLGGLVQETQYF.

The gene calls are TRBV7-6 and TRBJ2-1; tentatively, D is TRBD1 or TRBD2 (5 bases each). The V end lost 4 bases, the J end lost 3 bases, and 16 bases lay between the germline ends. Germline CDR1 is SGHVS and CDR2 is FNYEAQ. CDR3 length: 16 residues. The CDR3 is CASSSNPGPSYNEQFF. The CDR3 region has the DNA TGTGCCAGCAGCTCCAACCCGGGACCGAGCTACAATGAGCAGTTCTTC.

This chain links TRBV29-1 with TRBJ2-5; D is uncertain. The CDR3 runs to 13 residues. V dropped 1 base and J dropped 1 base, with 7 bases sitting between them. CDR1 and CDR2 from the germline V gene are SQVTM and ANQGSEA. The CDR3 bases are TGCAGCGTTGAAGTCGGTTTCCAAGAGACCCAGTACTTC. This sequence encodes CSVEVGFQETQYF.

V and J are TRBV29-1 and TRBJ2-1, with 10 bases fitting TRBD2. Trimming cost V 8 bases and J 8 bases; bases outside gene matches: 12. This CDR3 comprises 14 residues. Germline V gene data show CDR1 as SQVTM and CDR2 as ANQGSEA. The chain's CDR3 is CSKSERGGSDEQFF. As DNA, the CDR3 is TGCAGCAAATCCGAGCGGGGGGGCTCAGATGAGCAGTTCTTC.

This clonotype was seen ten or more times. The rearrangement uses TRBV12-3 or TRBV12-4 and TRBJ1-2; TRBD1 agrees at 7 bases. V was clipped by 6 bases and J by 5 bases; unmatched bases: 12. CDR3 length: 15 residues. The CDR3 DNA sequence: TGTGCCAGCAGCCCTTGGGACAGAAGCACTTATGGCTACACCTTC. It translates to CASSPWDRSTYGYTF.

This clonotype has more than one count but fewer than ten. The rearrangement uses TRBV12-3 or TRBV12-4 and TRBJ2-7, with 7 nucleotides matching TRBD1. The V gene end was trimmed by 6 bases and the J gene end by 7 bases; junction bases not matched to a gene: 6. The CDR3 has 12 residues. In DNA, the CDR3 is TGTGCCAGCAGCCAAGGGACAGCGGAGCAGTACTTC. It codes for CASSQGTAEQYF.

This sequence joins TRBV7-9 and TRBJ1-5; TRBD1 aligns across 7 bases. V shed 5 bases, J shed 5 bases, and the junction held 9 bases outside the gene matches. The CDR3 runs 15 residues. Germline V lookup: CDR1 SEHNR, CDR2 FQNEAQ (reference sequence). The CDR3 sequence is CASSSRDSSDQPQHF. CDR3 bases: TGTGCCAGCAGCAGCCGGGACAGCTCCGATCAGCCCCAGCATTTT.

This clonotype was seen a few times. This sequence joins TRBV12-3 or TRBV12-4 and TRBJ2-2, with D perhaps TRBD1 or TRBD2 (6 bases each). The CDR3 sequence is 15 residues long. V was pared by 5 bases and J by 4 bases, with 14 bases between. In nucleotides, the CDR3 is TGTGCCAGCAGTCCGGGGGCCGTCTCCACCGGGGAGCTGTTTTTT. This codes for CASSPGAVSTGELFF.

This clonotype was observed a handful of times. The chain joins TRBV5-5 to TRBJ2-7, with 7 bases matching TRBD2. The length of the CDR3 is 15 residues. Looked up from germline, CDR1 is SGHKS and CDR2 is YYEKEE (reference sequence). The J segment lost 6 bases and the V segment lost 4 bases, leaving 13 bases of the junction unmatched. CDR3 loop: CASSPAGTTPFEQYF. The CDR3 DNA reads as TGTGCCAGCAGCCCCGCCGGGACTACCCCCTTCGAGCAGTACTTC.

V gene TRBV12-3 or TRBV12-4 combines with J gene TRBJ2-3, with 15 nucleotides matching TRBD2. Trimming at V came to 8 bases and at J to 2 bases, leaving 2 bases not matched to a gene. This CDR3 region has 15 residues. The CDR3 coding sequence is TGTGCCAGCGGACTAGCGGGGGGGAACACAGATACGCAGTATTTT. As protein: CASGLAGGNTDTQYF.

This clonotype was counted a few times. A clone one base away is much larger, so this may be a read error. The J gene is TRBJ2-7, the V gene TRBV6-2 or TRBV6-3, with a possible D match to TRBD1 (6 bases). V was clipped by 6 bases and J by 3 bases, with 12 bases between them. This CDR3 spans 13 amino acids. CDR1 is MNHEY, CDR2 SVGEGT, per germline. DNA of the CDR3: TGTGCCAGCAGCCCAGGGGAGAACTACGAGCAGTACTTC. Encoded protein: CASSPGENYEQYF.

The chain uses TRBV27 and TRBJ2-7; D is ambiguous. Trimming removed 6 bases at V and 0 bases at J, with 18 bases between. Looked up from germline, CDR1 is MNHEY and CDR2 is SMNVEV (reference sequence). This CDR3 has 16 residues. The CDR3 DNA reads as TGTGCCAGCAGCCCAGTGGTTCCCCCTAGCTCCTACGAGCAGTACTTC. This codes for CASSPVVPPSSYEQYF.

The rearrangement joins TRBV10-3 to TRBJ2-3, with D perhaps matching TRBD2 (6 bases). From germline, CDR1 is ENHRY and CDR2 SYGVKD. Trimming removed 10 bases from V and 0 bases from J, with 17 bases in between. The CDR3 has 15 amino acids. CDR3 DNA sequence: TGTGCCACCCCGGGGGTGGGGGTTAGCACAGATACGCAGTATTTT. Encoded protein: CATPGVGVSTDTQYF.

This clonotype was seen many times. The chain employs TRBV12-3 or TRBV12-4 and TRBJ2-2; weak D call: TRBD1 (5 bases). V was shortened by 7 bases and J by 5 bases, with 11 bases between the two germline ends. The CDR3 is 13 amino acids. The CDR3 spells CASTDPGTGELFF. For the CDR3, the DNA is TGTGCCAGCACAGACCCAGGGACCGGGGAGCTGTTTTTT.

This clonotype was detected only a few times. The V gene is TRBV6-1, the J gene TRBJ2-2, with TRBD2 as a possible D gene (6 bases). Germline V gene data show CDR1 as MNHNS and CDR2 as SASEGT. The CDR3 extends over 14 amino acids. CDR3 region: CSTRRDSNTGELFF. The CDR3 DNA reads TGTTCTACACGGCGGGATTCGAACACCGGGGAGCTGTTTTTT.

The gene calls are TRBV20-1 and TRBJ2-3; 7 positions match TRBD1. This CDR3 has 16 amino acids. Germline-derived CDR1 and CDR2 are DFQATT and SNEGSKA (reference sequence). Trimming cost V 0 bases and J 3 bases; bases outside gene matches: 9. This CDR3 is CSARDLDRVITDTQYF. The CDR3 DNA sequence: TGCAGTGCTAGAGATCTAGACAGGGTCATAACAGATACGCAGTATTTT.

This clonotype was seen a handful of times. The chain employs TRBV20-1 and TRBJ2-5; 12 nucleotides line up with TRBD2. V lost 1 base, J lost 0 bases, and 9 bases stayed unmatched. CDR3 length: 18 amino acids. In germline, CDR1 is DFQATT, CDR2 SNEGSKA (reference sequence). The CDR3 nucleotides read TGCAGTGCTAGAGTTGTGGGAGGACTAGCGGGGTACCAAGAGACCCAGTACTTC. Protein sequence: CSARVVGGLAGYQETQYF.

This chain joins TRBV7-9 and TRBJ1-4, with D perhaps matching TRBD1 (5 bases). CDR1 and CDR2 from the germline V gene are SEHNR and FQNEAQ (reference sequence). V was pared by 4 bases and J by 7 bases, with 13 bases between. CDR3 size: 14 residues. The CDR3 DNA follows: TGTGCCAGCAGCTCCACAGGTGGGGCTGAAAAACTGTTTTTT. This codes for CASSSTGGAEKLFF.

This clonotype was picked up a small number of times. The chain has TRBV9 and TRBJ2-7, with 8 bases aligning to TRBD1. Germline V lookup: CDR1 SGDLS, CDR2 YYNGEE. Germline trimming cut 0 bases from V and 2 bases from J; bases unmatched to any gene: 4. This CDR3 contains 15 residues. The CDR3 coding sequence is TGTGCCAGCAGCGTAGACCCGGACAGGGCCTACGAGCAGTACTTC. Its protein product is CASSVDPDRAYEQYF. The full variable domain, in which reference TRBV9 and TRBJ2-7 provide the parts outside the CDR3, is DSGVTQTPKHLITATGQRVTLRCSPRSGDLSVYWYQQSLDQGLQFLIQYYNGEERAKGNILERFSAQQFPDLHSELNLSSLELGDSALYFCASSVDPDRAYEQYFGPGTRLTVT.

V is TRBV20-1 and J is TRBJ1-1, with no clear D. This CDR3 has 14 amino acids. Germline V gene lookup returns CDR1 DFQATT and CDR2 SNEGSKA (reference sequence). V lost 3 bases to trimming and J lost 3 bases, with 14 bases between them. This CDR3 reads CSARAPDDYTEAFF. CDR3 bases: TGCAGTGCTAGGGCCCCCGACGATTACACTGAAGCTTTCTTT.

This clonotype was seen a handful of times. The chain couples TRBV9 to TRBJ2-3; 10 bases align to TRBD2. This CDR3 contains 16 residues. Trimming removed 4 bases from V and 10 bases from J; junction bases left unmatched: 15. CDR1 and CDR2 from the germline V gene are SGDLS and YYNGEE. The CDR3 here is CASSPRGSGGQNSQYF. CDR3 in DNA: TGTGCCAGCAGCCCCCGGGGTAGCGGGGGGCAAAACTCGCAGTATTTT.

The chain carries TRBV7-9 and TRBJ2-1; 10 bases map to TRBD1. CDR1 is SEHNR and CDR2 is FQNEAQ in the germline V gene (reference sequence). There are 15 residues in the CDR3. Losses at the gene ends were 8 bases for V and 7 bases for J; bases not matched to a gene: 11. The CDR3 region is CASEAGTGDLNEQFF. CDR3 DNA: TGTGCCAGCGAGGCCGGGACAGGGGATTTAAATGAGCAGTTCTTC.

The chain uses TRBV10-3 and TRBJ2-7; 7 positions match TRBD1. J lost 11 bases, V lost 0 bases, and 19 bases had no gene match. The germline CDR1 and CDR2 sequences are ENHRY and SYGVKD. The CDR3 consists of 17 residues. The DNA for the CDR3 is TGTGCCATCAGTGAGTCGGGTCGGGGACAGTCACCCCGCGTGAAGTACTTC. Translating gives CAISESGRGQSPRVKYF.

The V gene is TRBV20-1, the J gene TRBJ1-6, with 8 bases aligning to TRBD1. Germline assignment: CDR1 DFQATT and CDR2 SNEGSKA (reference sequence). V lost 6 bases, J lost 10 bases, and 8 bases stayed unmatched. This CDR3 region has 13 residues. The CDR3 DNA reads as TGCAGTGCAGAGTGGGCAGGGGGCTCACCCCTCCACTTT. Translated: CSAEWAGGSPLHF.

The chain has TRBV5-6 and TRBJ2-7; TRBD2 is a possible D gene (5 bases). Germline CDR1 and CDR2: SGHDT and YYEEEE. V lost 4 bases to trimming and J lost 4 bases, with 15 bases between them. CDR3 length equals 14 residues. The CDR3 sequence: CASSREGVGYEQYF. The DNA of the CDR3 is TGTGCCAGCAGCCGCGAGGGCGTGGGTTACGAGCAGTACTTC.

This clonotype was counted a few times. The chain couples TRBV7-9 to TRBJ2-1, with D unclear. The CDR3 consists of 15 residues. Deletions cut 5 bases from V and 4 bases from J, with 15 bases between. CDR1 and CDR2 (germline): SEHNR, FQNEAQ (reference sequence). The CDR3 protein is CASSPPYEVYNEQFF. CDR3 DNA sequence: TGTGCCAGCAGCCCACCGTACGAGGTGTACAATGAGCAGTTCTTC.

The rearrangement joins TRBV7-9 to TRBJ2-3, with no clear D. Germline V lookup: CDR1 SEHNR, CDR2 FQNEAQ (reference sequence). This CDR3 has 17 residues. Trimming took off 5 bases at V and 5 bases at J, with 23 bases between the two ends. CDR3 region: CASSPGPVGSSEDTQYF. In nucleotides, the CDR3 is TGTGCCAGCAGCCCCGGACCCGTTGGGTCTAGTGAAGATACGCAGTATTTT.

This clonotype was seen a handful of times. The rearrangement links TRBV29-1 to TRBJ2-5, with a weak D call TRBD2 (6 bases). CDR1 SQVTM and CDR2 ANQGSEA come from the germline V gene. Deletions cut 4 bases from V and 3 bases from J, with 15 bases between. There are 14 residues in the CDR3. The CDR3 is CSVVGRGTEETQYF. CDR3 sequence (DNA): TGCAGCGTTGTGGGTCGCGGGACGGAAGAGACCCAGTACTTC.

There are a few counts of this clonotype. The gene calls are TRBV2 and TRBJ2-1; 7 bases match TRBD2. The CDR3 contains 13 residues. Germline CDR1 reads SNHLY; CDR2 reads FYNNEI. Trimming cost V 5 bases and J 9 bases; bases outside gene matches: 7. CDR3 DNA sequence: TGTGCCAGCAGTCCCGGGGGGAGGGCTGAGCAGTTCTTC. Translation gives CASSPGGRAEQFF.

The CDR3 region is CAWSRESYEQYF. CDR3 nucleotide sequence: TGTGCCTGGAGCCGAGAATCCTACGAGCAGTACTTC. The V call is TRBV30, the J call TRBJ2-7; D uncertain. With 3 bases removed from V and 1 base from J, the gap between germline ends came to 7 bases. Germline V gene lookup returns CDR1 GTSNPN and CDR2 SVGIG (reference sequence). The CDR3 spans 12 residues.

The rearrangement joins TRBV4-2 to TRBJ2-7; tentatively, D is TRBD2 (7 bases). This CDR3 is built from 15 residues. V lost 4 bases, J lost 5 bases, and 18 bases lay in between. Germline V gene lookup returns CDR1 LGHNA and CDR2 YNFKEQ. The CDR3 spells CASSPNTGGRDEQYF. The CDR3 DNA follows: TGTGCCAGCAGCCCCAATACGGGGGGCAGGGACGAGCAGTACTTC.